A selection of T cell receptor beta chains follows, all from one sample in a study of monozygotic twins with cystic fibrosis. Using immunoSEQ multiplex PCR, the repertoire was profiled, and TCRdb retains in-frame clones only, with some absent. The sample shows some 14,000 clones, 85% to 90% of them seen only once. Sample: blood. Receptor source: a boy between 5 and 17 years old with cystic fibrosis. Both conserved end residues are trimmed from each CDR3. D genes are given only for firm matches.

d_call	v_call	j_call	cdr3_length	cdr3_aa
TRBD1	TRBV6-1	TRBJ1-2	11	ASCLGQHYGYT
TRBD1	TRBV18	TRBJ2-1	13	ASSPRTGVRNEQF
.	TRBV27	TRBJ1-4	15	ASSSPGYRGTNEKLF
TRBD1	TRBV5-1	TRBJ1-2	12	ASSSTTGGTGYT
TRBD1	TRBV10-3	TRBJ2-3	21	AISELLDPGQGAARLLTDTQY
TRBD2	TRBV7-3	TRBJ2-7	12	ASTPGLAGYEQY
.	TRBV6-1	TRBJ1-2	16	ASSEYFSLGGPNYGYT
TRBD1	TRBV29-1	TRBJ1-2	11	SASGQSNYGYT
.	TRBV18	TRBJ2-5	11	ASSRGNEETQY
TRBD2	TRBV5-1	TRBJ2-7	13	ASSLAAGGTYEQY
.	TRBV7-9	TRBJ1-2	12	ASSLAALTYGYT
.	TRBV30	TRBJ1-1	12	AWATGAVVTEAF
.	TRBV30	TRBJ1-2	13	AWSVRNRQHYGYT
.	TRBV7-9	TRBJ2-7	10	ASSLKPYEQY
.	TRBV28	TRBJ1-5	13	ASSSGSGPNQPQH
.	TRBV5-8	TRBJ2-1	12	ASSPRDLYNEQF
TRBD1	TRBV11-2	TRBJ1-2	12	ASSLAGQGIGYT
.	TRBV5-6	TRBJ1-3	12	ASKTRGSGNTIY
TRBD1	TRBV2	TRBJ1-6	10	ARGTANSPLH
TRBD2	TRBV6-6	TRBJ2-1	11	ASSPGLADEQF
.	TRBV30	TRBJ2-7	11	AWGSGRGPEQY
.	TRBV5-5	TRBJ1-1	14	ASSLAPGTGNTEAF
TRBD1	TRBV5-1	TRBJ1-1	12	ASMGQGLDTEAF
.	TRBV15	TRBJ1-2	13	ATSRDPTGLKGYT
.	TRBV2	TRBJ2-7	12	ASSVLAPRRVQY
TRBD2	TRBV5-1	TRBJ2-3	15	ASREGLAKEGPDTQY
TRBD2	TRBV7-9	TRBJ2-6	14	ASIPPGGTGANVLT
.	TRBV5-1	TRBJ1-1	16	ASSLFRAGDHMNTEAF
.	TRBV15	TRBJ1-3	15	ATSRAAQGYSGNTIY
.	TRBV5-6	TRBJ1-2	12	ASSLDRTNYGYT
.	TRBV6-5	TRBJ1-1	10	ASYDGNTEAF
.	TRBV5-1	TRBJ1-1	13	ASSLASGGDTEAF
TRBD1	TRBV15	TRBJ1-5	16	ATSRDSGTGVRNQPQH
.	TRBV9	TRBJ1-2	13	ASSVEISSVYGYT
TRBD1	TRBV5-4	TRBJ1-2	11	ASSLKGAHGYT
.	TRBV2	TRBJ2-7	11	ASTRVLRHEQY
TRBD2	TRBV14	TRBJ2-3	13	ASSQALAYTDTQY
.	TRBV7-9	TRBJ1-1	13	ASSPKARGNTEAF
.	TRBV6-5	TRBJ1-2	12	ASSYGYLGYGYT
.	TRBV7-9	TRBJ2-7	15	ASSEARSAPLIYEQY
.	TRBV19	TRBJ2-1	10	ASRQSMGEQF
TRBD1	TRBV13	TRBJ1-1	12	ASSFRGRSTEAF
TRBD1	TRBV18	TRBJ2-1	13	ASSPPTGGYNEQF
.	TRBV7-8	TRBJ2-1	12	ASSSVTRYNEQF
.	TRBV11-2	TRBJ1-2	13	ASSPLWQGGDGYT
.	TRBV2	TRBJ1-2	11	ASSRGLNYGYT
TRBD1	TRBV7-9	TRBJ2-4	10	ASSGDRNIQY
.	TRBV29-1	TRBJ2-4	7	SVGDIQY
.	TRBV7-2	TRBJ2-7	14	ASSLGVGESSYEQY
.	TRBV7-9	TRBJ1-2	10	ASSATAYGYT
TRBD1	TRBV27	TRBJ1-2	11	ASSSGTGDGYT
TRBD2	TRBV28	TRBJ2-7	13	ASTLGAASGYEQY
.	TRBV29-1	TRBJ1-4	12	SARRGGLGEKLF